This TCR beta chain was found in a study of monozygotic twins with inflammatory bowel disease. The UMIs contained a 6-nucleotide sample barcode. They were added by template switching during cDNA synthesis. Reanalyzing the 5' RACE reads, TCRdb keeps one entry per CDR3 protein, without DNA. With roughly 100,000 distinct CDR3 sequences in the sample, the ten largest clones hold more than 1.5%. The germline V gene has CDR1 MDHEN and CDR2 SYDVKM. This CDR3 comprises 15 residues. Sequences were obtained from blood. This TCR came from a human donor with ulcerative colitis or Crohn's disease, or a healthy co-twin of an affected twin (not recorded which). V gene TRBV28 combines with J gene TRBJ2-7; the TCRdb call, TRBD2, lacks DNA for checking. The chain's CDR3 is CASSPYSGIPYEQYF.